This passage covers 21 T cell receptor beta chains from one sample sequenced in a study of blood T cells in healthy people across ages. Next came a second PCR, run for roughly 6 to 11 cycles, which used a sample-barcoded 5' primer along with a J-beta primer mix. In TCRdb, the 5' RACE reads were re-called with MiXCR into one record per CDR3 protein. The sample includes roughly 800,000 distinct CDR3 sequences, 25% of them seen just once. The same sample was also studied in work on T cells of mothers and their children.

The sample comprised blood. These receptors came from a boy between 10 and 17 years old in good health.

This clonotype was recorded many times. The V and J genes are TRBV29-1 and TRBJ1-4; D call uncertain. The V gene lost 6 bases and the J gene lost 5 bases, with 4 bases spanning the gap. This CDR3 spans 10 amino acids. Germline V gene lookup returns CDR1 SQVTM and CDR2 ANQGSEA. CDR3: CSVQNEKLFF. The CDR3 region has the DNA TGCAGCGTCCAGAATGAAAAACTGTTTTTT. Variable domain in full (rest from reference TRBV29-1 and TRBJ1-4): SAVISQKPSRDICQRGTSLTIQCQVDSQVTMMFWYRQQPGQSLTLIATANQGSEATYESGFVIDKFPISRPNLTFSTLTVSNMSPEDSSIYLCSVQNEKLFFGSGTQLSVL.

V and J are TRBV10-3 and TRBJ1-6; 10 nucleotides agree with TRBD1. The CDR3 is made up of 13 amino acids. Per the germline V gene, CDR1 is ENHRY and CDR2 is SYGVKD. V dropped 6 bases and J dropped 7; count of bases not matched to a gene: 0. CDR3 coding DNA: TGTGCCATCAGGGGACAGGGGAATTCACCCCTCCACTTT. Its protein product is CAIRGQGNSPLHF.

The chain is built from TRBV7-9 and TRBJ2-7; 7 nucleotides align to TRBD2. Per the germline V gene, CDR1 is SEHNR and CDR2 is FQNEAQ (reference sequence). The CDR3 loop spans 16 amino acids. With 1 base clipped from V and 4 bases from J, the junction kept 10 bases outside the gene matches. CDR3 nucleotide sequence: TGTGCCAGCAGCTTAGGCACTAGCGCCAGATATTACGAGCAGTACTTC. It encodes CASSLGTSARYYEQYF.

The chain combines TRBV12-3 or TRBV12-4 with TRBJ2-5, with 8 nucleotides matching TRBD2. CDR3 length: 16 residues. J was trimmed by 4 bases and V by 2 bases; bases with no gene match: 9. The CDR3 protein is CASSLSGRGGGETQYF. The CDR3 region has the DNA TGTGCCAGCAGTTTATCAGGTCGGGGGGGAGGAGAGACCCAGTACTTC.

The chain couples TRBV4-1 to TRBJ2-5; D is perhaps TRBD2 (6 bases). The V and J ends lost 0 bases and 2 bases respectively, with 10 bases between them. Germline values: CDR1 MGHRA, CDR2 YSYEKL. There are 15 residues in the CDR3. Here the CDR3 DNA reads TGCGCCAGCAGCCAAGACGGGACTTTACAAGAGACCCAGTACTTC. Translating it yields CASSQDGTLQETQYF.

This clonotype occurred a few times. The J gene is TRBJ2-1, the V gene TRBV5-1; TRBD1 aligns across 10 bases. The trim removed 4 bases at V and 9 bases at J, leaving 7 bases unmatched. There are 14 residues in the CDR3. CDR1 and CDR2 (germline): SGHRS, YFSETQ. CDR3 sequence: CASSAGQGVGEQFF. For the CDR3, the DNA is TGCGCCAGCAGCGCCGGACAGGGGGTGGGTGAGCAGTTCTTC.

The table lists this clonotype with a few counts. The CDR3 DNA reads TGTGCCAGCAGAATATACAGGGAGGTCACCGGGGAGCTGTTTTTT. Translation: CASRIYREVTGELFF. The V and J genes are TRBV6-5 and TRBJ2-2; D is possibly TRBD1 or TRBD2 (6 bases each). From germline, CDR1 is MNHEY and CDR2 SVGAGI. There are 15 residues in the CDR3. V lost 6 bases and J 4 bases, leaving 15 bases between the germline ends.

This clonotype was detected a few times. This chain connects TRBV4-1 to TRBJ1-1; the match to TRBD1 covers 8 bases. Germline V gene lookup returns CDR1 MGHRA and CDR2 YSYEKL. V lost 3 bases, J lost 1 base, and 4 bases stayed unmatched. The CDR3 length is 15 residues. The CDR3 bases are TGCGCCAGCAGCCATGTAACAGGGGGGAACACTGAAGCTTTCTTT. This codes for CASSHVTGGNTEAFF.

The chain is built from TRBV3-1 and TRBJ2-2; 7 positions match TRBD2. Unmatched junction bases numbered 8, after V lost 4 bases and J lost 0 bases. The V gene's germline CDR1 is LGHDT and CDR2 YNNKEL (reference sequence). The CDR3 spans 17 residues. The CDR3 sequence is CASSLSGLSANTGELFF. CDR3 in DNA: TGTGCCAGCAGCCTCTCGGGACTATCCGCGAACACCGGGGAGCTGTTTTTT.

This clonotype was recorded a few times. The chain couples TRBV5-1 to TRBJ2-5, with 9 positions matching TRBD1. The J call is uncertain, as TRBJ2-7 better fits the DNA end. Germline V gene data show CDR1 as SGHRS and CDR2 as YFSETQ. This CDR3 has 15 amino acids. The CDR3 reads CASRDPGQGFYEQYF. The DNA of the CDR3 is TGCGCCAGCAGGGATCCGGGACAGGGATTCTACGAGCAGTACTTC.

This sequence joins TRBV28 and TRBJ2-1; 12 nucleotides line up with TRBD2. CDR3 length equals 14 residues. V shed 10 bases and J 5 bases; nucleotides not matched to a gene: 6. Germline CDR1 is MDHEN and CDR2 is SYDVKM. The CDR3 protein is CAIRLAGVNNEQFF. CDR3 DNA: TGTGCCATCAGACTAGCGGGAGTGAACAATGAGCAGTTCTTC.

The chain is built from TRBV4-3 and TRBJ2-7, with D unresolved. The germline gives CDR1 LGHNA, CDR2 YSLEER. The CDR3 runs 16 residues. Trimming took 1 base from V and 4 from J, leaving 17 bases between them. CDR3 sequence: CASSQGALQVGYEQYF. The CDR3, as DNA: TGCGCCAGCAGCCAAGGTGCCTTGCAGGTGGGTTACGAGCAGTACTTC.

This clonotype was detected a few times. V is TRBV5-1 and J is TRBJ2-1, with TRBD2 matching 8 bases. Germline V lookup: CDR1 SGHRS, CDR2 YFSETQ. The CDR3 extends over 14 amino acids. V trimming: 3 bases; J trimming: 7 bases; junction bases outside the gene matches: 6. Here the CDR3 DNA reads TGCGCCAGCAGCTCTGCGGGAGGAGGGAATGAGCAGTTCTTC. Residues: CASSSAGGGNEQFF.

This clonotype was counted between two and nine times. The chain has TRBV20-1 and TRBJ2-5, with D possibly matching TRBD1 (6 bases). V was shortened by 3 bases and J by 4 bases, with 18 bases between the two germline ends. Looked up from germline, CDR1 is DFQATT and CDR2 is SNEGSKA (reference sequence). The CDR3 runs to 15 residues. The CDR3 sequence: CSARDSGRGGETQYF. In nucleotides, the CDR3 is TGCAGTGCTAGGGACAGCGGCAGGGGTGGAGAGACCCAGTACTTC.

This chain links TRBV9 with TRBJ2-1, with D perhaps TRBD1 (5 bases). The CDR3 runs 14 residues. V was clipped by 0 bases and J by 6 bases, with 10 bases between them. The germline V gene has CDR1 SGDLS and CDR2 YYNGEE. CDR3 DNA sequence: TGTGCCAGCAGCGTAGAGGCTAGGGGCAATGAGCAGTTCTTC. Amino acids: CASSVEARGNEQFF.

This clonotype has more than one count but fewer than ten. The rearrangement uses TRBV28 and TRBJ2-7; TRBD2 agrees at 11 bases. CDR3 length: 14 amino acids. Germline V gene data show CDR1 as MDHEN and CDR2 as SYDVKM. The trim removed 5 bases at V and 2 bases at J, leaving 2 bases unmatched. The CDR3 loop is CASSAGLAAYEQYF. Here the CDR3 DNA reads TGTGCCAGCAGTGCGGGACTAGCGGCCTACGAGCAGTACTTC.

The J gene is TRBJ1-1, the V gene TRBV5-1, with TRBD1 as a possible D gene (6 bases). Germline V gives CDR1 SGHRS, CDR2 YFSETQ. The CDR3 loop spans 12 amino acids. V was clipped by 6 bases and J by 4 bases, with 10 bases between them. Here the CDR3 reads CASTGASTEAFF. The CDR3 DNA reads as TGCGCCAGCACAGGGGCGAGCACTGAAGCTTTCTTT.

CDR3 sequence: CASSFGDREFNEQFF. In DNA form, the CDR3 reads TGTGCCAGCAGTTTCGGGGACAGGGAGTTCAATGAGCAGTTCTTC. This chain connects TRBV28 to TRBJ2-1; TRBD1 matches at 9 bases. CDR1 is MDHEN and CDR2 is SYDVKM in the germline V gene. The CDR3 loop spans 15 amino acids. The ends lost 3 bases at V and 6 bases at J; junction bases unmatched: 6.

The chain carries TRBV12-5 and TRBJ1-1; D not certain. Germline-derived CDR1 and CDR2 are LGHNT and FRNRAP. CDR3 length equals 13 residues. V lost 6 bases and J 3 bases, leaving 11 bases between the germline ends. The CDR3 nucleotides are TGTGCTAGTGGGGGAGAAGGTGACACTGAAGCTTTCTTT. Translated: CASGGEGDTEAFF.

The sample holds a few counts of this clonotype. The chain carries TRBV7-9 and TRBJ2-5; D is perhaps TRBD2 (5 bases). The J call is uncertain, as TRBJ2-1 better fits the DNA end. The germline V gene encodes CDR1 SEHNR and CDR2 FQNEAQ (reference sequence). This CDR3 is built from 12 residues. The CDR3 DNA reads as TGTGCCAGCAGCTTAGCAGCGGATGAGCAGTTCTTC. This sequence encodes CASSLAADEQFF.

This clonotype occurred a few times. CDR3 residues: CASSPQEAGEQYF. CDR3 bases: TGTGCCAGCTCACCGCAGGAGGCGGGCGAGCAGTACTTC. The rearrangement joins TRBV18 to TRBJ2-7; D perhaps matches TRBD2 (5 bases). This CDR3 has 13 residues. The germline V gene has CDR1 KGHSH and CDR2 LQKENI. The V gene lost 3 bases and the J gene lost 6 bases, with 12 bases spanning the gap.